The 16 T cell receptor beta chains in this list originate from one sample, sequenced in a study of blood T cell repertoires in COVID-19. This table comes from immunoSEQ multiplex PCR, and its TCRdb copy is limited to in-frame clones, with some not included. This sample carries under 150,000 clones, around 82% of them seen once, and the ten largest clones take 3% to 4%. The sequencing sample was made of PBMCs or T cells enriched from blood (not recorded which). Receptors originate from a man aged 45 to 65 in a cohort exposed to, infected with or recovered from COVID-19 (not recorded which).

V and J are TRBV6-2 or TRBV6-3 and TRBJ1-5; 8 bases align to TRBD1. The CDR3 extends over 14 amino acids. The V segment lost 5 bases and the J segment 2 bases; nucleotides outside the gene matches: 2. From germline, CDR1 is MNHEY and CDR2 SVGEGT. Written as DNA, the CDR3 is TGTGCCAGCAGTCAGGGGGCTGGCAATCAGCCCCAGCATTTT. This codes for CASSQGAGNQPQHF.

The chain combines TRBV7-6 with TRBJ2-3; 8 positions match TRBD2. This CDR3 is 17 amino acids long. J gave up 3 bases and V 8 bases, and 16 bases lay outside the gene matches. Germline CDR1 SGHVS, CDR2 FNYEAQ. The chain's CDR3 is CASRGRREEATTDTQYF. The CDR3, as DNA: TGTGCCAGCCGGGGGAGGCGGGAGGAGGCTACAACAGATACGCAGTATTTT.

The CDR3 DNA follows: TGTGCCAGCTCACCACCCGGGACAGGGATGTACCAAGAGACCCAGTACTTC. Translating gives CASSPPGTGMYQETQYF. This chain links TRBV18 with TRBJ2-5, with TRBD1 matching 9 bases. CDR1 is KGHSH and CDR2 is LQKENI in the germline V gene. The CDR3 is 17 amino acids. Trimming at V came to 0 bases and at J to 0 bases, leaving 5 bases not matched to a gene.

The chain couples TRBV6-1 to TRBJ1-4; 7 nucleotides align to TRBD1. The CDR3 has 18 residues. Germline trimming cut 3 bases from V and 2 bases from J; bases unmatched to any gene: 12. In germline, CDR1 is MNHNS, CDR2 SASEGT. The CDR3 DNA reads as TGTGCCAGCAGTGATAGTGTAGGAGGGGGCATTACTAATGAAAAACTGTTTTTT. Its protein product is CASSDSVGGGITNEKLFF.

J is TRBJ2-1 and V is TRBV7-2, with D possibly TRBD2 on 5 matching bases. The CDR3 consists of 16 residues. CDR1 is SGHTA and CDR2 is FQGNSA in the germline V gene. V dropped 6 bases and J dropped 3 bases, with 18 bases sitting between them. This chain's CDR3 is CASRPKLGAGYNEQFF. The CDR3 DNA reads TGTGCCAGCAGACCCAAACTAGGAGCTGGCTACAATGAGCAGTTCTTC.

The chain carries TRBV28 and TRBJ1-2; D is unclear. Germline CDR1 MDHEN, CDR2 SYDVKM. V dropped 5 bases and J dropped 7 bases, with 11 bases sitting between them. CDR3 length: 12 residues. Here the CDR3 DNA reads TGTGCCAGCAGTAAGAGAGCGGGTGGCTACACCTTC. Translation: CASSKRAGGYTF.

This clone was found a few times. CDR3 sequence reads: CASSSVRTGLNYGYTF. The CDR3 nucleotides read TGTGCCAGCAGCTCGGTTAGGACAGGGCTTAACTATGGCTACACCTTC. V gene TRBV7-9 combines with J gene TRBJ1-2; the match to TRBD1 covers 8 bases. Germline V gives CDR1 SEHNR, CDR2 FQNEAQ (reference sequence). The junction had 8 bases not matched to a gene; V was cut back by 4 bases and J by 1 base. The CDR3 has 16 amino acids.

The CDR3 DNA reads TGCGCCAGCAGCTTGCTGGGACAGGGGAGTGCAGAGACCCAGTACTTC. It translates to CASSLLGQGSAETQYF. This chain links TRBV5-1 with TRBJ2-5; the match to TRBD1 covers 10 bases. J was trimmed by 4 bases and V by 1 base; bases with no gene match: 7. Germline V CDR1 and CDR2: SGHRS, YFSETQ. The CDR3 is 16 residues long.

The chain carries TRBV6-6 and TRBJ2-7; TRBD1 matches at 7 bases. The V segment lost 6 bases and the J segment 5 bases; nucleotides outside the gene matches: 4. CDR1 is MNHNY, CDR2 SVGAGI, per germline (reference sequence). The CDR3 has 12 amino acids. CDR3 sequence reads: CASSQTGNEQYF. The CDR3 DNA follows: TGTGCCAGCAGCCAGACAGGGAACGAGCAGTACTTC.

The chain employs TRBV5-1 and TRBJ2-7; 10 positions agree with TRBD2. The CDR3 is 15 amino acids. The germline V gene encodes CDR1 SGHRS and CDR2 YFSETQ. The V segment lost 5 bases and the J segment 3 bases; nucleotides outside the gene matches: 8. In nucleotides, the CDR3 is TGCGCCAGCAGTGAAACAGCGGGAGGGATCTACGAGCAGTACTTC. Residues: CASSETAGGIYEQYF.

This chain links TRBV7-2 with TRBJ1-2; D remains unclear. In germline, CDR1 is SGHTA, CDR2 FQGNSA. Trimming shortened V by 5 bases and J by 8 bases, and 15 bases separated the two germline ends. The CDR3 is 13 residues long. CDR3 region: CASSPLGVEGYTF. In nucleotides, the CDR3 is TGTGCCAGCAGCCCGCTCGGAGTAGAGGGCTACACCTTC.

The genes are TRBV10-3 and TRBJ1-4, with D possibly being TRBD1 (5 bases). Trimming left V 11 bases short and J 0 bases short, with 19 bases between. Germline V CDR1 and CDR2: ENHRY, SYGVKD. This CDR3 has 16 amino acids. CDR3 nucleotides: TGTGCCGTCGTCCTGACAGCGAACCCAACTAATGAAAAACTGTTTTTT. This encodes CAVVLTANPTNEKLFF.

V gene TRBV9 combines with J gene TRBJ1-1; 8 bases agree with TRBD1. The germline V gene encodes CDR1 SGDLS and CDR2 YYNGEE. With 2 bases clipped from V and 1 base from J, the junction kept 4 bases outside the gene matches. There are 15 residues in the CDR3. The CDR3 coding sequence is TGTGCCAGCAGCGTGAGGGGGACAGGGAACACTGAAGCTTTCTTT. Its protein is CASSVRGTGNTEAFF.

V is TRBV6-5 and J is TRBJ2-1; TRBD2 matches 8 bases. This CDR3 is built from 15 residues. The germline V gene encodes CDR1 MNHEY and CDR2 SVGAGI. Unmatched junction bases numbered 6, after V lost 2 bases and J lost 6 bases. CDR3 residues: CASSYDSGMGNEQFF. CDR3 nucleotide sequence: TGTGCCAGCAGTTACGATAGCGGGATGGGCAATGAGCAGTTCTTC.

CDR3 nucleotides: TGTGCCAGTACCACCTGGGACAGAACTTATGGCTACACCTTC. This translates into CASTTWDRTYGYTF. This chain uses TRBV19 with TRBJ1-2; TRBD1 aligns across 7 bases. V was clipped by 7 bases and J by 5 bases; unmatched bases: 10. CDR3 length equals 14 residues. Germline CDR1 reads LNHDA; CDR2 reads SQIVND (reference sequence).

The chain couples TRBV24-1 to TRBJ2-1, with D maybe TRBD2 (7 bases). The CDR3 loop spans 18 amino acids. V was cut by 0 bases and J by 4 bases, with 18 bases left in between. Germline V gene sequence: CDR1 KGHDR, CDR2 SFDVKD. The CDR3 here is CATSDLPSGGPGYNEQFF. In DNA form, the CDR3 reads TGTGCCACCAGTGATTTGCCGTCCGGGGGGCCTGGGTACAATGAGCAGTTCTTC.